Below are 4 T cell receptor beta chains sequenced from a single sample in a study of blood T cell repertoires in COVID-19. Profiled with immunoSEQ multiplex PCR; TCRdb holds only in-frame clones, not every one. Of roughly 200,000 clones in the sample, 76% are singletons; the top ten hold roughly 8.8%. Sequenced: peripheral blood. The receptors derive from a woman between 50 and 59 years old with active or convalescent COVID-19.

This clone was found once. The CDR3, as DNA: TGTGCCAGCTCACCACGTACTTCCTCCTACAATGAGCAGTTCTTC. Protein sequence: CASSPRTSSYNEQFF. V gene TRBV18 combines with J gene TRBJ2-1; D unclear. Germline V gene sequence: CDR1 KGHSH, CDR2 LQKENI. V was trimmed by 1 base and J by 0 bases, leaving 7 bases between them. The CDR3 spans 15 residues.

This chain uses TRBV10-1 with TRBJ2-2, with 11 bases matching TRBD2. This CDR3 has 19 amino acids. The ends lost 3 bases at V and 3 bases at J; junction bases unmatched: 12. From germline, CDR1 is WNHNN and CDR2 SYGVQD (reference sequence). The CDR3 sequence: CASSDATSGIGGDTGELFF. The CDR3 DNA reads TGCGCCAGCAGTGATGCGACTAGCGGGATCGGGGGGGACACCGGGGAGCTGTTTTTT.

This clone has only a few counts. Other nucleotide sequences in the sample specify the same CDR3. CDR3 region: CAWRGANSPLHF. CDR3 nucleotides: TGTGCCTGGAGAGGGGCAAATTCACCCCTCCACTTT. The chain employs TRBV30 and TRBJ1-6; weak D call: TRBD1 (5 bases). The V end was cut by 3 bases, the J end by 7 bases, with 7 bases between. The CDR3 length is 12 residues. The germline V gene has CDR1 GTSNPN and CDR2 SVGIG (reference sequence). The whole variable domain, remainder taken from reference TRBV30 and TRBJ1-6, is SQTIHQWPATLVQPVGSPLSLECTVEGTSNPNLYWYRQAAGRGLQLLFYSVGIGQISSEVPQNLSASRPQDRQFILSSKKLLLSDSGFYLCAWRGANSPLHFGNGTRLTVT.

This chain links TRBV12-3 or TRBV12-4 with TRBJ1-2; possibly TRBD1 for D (6 bases). This CDR3 is 13 amino acids long. Trimming removed 3 bases from V and 4 bases from J, with 9 bases in between. The CDR3: CASSFGTIYGYTF. The CDR3 bases are TGTGCCAGCAGTTTCGGGACAATCTATGGCTACACCTTC.